These T cell receptor beta chains were read from a single sample in a study of T cell responses to AZD1222 COVID-19 vaccine. Repertoires were generated with immunoSEQ multiplex PCR, while TCRdb's copy carries only in-frame clones and drops some. The sample has about 120,000 clones, 92% seen once. Sample: peripheral blood, taken 28 days after the second AZD1222 dose. The source is an adult who received the AZD1222 COVID-19 vaccine. Each CDR3 is given with its conserved first and last residue. The D gene is left open where the match is weak. The size field is filled for only some rows; it gives once, few, many or a size class.

J,size,V,D,DNA,CDR3
TRBJ2-1,.,TRBV2,.,TGTGCCAGCAGCCTACTGAGCTCCTACAATGAGCAGTTCTTC,CASSLLSSYNEQFF
TRBJ1-1,.,TRBV6-5,.,TGTGCCAGCAGTTACTGGTCGGGGGGCAAGAACACTGAAGCTTTCTTT,CASSYWSGGKNTEAFF
TRBJ2-1,.,TRBV19,.,TGTGCCAGTAGTATGAGAGCATCCCCTTCCTACAATGAGCAGTTCTTC,CASSMRASPSYNEQFF
TRBJ1-1,.,TRBV11-2,.,TGTGCCAGCAGGTTCATACCCCGGAGGAGGGCGATGAACACTGAAGCTTTCTTT,CASRFIPRRRAMNTEAFF
TRBJ2-7,once,TRBV15,.,TGTGCCACCAGCAGAGATTACTCCTACGAGCAGTACTTC,CATSRDYSYEQYF
TRBJ2-6,.,TRBV12-3/TRBV12-4,.,TGTGCCAGCAGTCTAGGGGGGGCCAACGTCCTGACTTTC,CASSLGGANVLTF
TRBJ2-5,.,TRBV29-1,.,TGCAGCGTTGAAGGTGGTGTCAGCCAAGAGACCCAGTACTTC,CSVEGGVSQETQYF
TRBJ1-5,.,TRBV2,.,TGTGCCAGCAGTGAAGCCATTCAGGGTGATCAGCCCCAGCATTTT,CASSEAIQGDQPQHF
TRBJ1-4,once,TRBV28,TRBD1,TGTGCCAGCAGTGCGATGGACAGGGGTAATGAAAAACTGTTTTTT,CASSAMDRGNEKLFF
TRBJ2-2,.,TRBV5-4,TRBD2,TGTGCCAGCAGCTTGGTGGGGGGGTCTGGGGAGCTGTTTTTT,CASSLVGGSGELFF
TRBJ2-1,.,TRBV7-9,.,TGTGCCAGCAGCTCTTTGGGGAACAACAATGAGCAGTTCTTC,CASSSLGNNNEQFF
TRBJ1-1,.,TRBV11-2,TRBD1,TGTGCCAGCAGCTTAAAGGGGGCGACTGAAGCTTTCTTT,CASSLKGATEAFF
TRBJ1-1,.,TRBV19,TRBD1,TGTGCCAGTCTCTCGGACAGGGCGGTCACTGAAGCTTTCTTT,CASLSDRAVTEAFF
TRBJ2-1,.,TRBV6-5,.,TGTGCCAGCAGACTACAGCTAGCGACCCTGCGGGAGCAGTTCTTC,CASRLQLATLREQFF
TRBJ2-5,once,TRBV5-4,.,TGTGCCAGCAGCTACCAGGGGGGACAAGAGACCCAGTACTTC,CASSYQGGQETQYF
TRBJ1-1,.,TRBV28,.,TGTGCCAGCGCCGGGGGCGACCTTCAGAACACTGAAGCTTTCTTT,CASAGGDLQNTEAFF
TRBJ2-7,once,TRBV28,.,TGTGCCAGCAGCCCTGACAGCTACGAGCAGTACTTC,CASSPDSYEQYF
TRBJ2-7,.,TRBV5-5,.,TGTGCCAGCAGCCGGGACCCCACCTACGAGCAGTACTTC,CASSRDPTYEQYF
TRBJ1-6,.,TRBV27,.,TGTGCCAGTCGTACGAACGATTCACCCCTCCACTTT,CASRTNDSPLHF
TRBJ1-1,.,TRBV1,.,TGCACCAGCAGGCCAACAGGGATAAACACTGAAGCTTTCTTT,CTSRPTGINTEAFF
TRBJ2-2,.,TRBV25-1,.,TGTGCCAGCACCTATGGCACCGGGGAGCTGTTTTTT,CASTYGTGELFF
TRBJ1-2,.,TRBV28,TRBD1,TGTGCCAGCAGTTTAAACAGGGGGGGGTCTAACTATGGCTACACCTTC,CASSLNRGGSNYGYTF
TRBJ2-7,.,TRBV3-1/TRBV3-2,.,TGTGCCAGCAGAAGTCCGGGTAACGAGCAGTACTTC,CASRSPGNEQYF
TRBJ1-6,once,TRBV11-2,TRBD1,TGTGCCAGCAGCTCCTTGACAGGGCCTGGGCAGTCACCCCTCCACTTT,CASSSLTGPGQSPLHF
TRBJ2-5,.,TRBV18,.,TGTGCCAGCTCACCCGACACGGAAGAGACCCAGTACTTC,CASSPDTEETQYF
TRBJ1-6,.,TRBV12-3/TRBV12-4,TRBD1,TGTGCCAGCAGCGGGACAGGGGATTCACCCCTCCACTTT,CASSGTGDSPLHF
TRBJ1-1,.,TRBV28,.,TGTGCCAGCAGTTTAATGGGGGGAGGGAGGAGACAAGCTTTCTTT,CASSLMGGGRRQAFF
TRBJ2-1,.,TRBV19,TRBD2,TGTGCCAGTAGTATTGTTTTCGGGACTAGCGGGAATTTCGACAATGAGCAGTTCTTC,CASSIVFGTSGNFDNEQFF
TRBJ1-1,once,TRBV7-9,.,TGTGCCAGCAGCTTAGTTCCGAACACTGAAGCTTTCTTT,CASSLVPNTEAFF
TRBJ2-7,.,TRBV28,TRBD1,TGTGCCAGCAGGGGTCCGACAGGGGGCGGGTACGAGCAGTACTTC,CASRGPTGGGYEQYF
TRBJ1-1,once,TRBV9,.,TGTGCCAGCAGCGTAGTTGGATCCACTGAAGCTTTCTTT,CASSVVGSTEAFF
TRBJ1-2,few,TRBV5-1,.,TGCGCCAGCAGCTTGATGGGGGACTCAGTTGGCTACACCTTC,CASSLMGDSVGYTF
TRBJ2-5,.,TRBV3-1/TRBV3-2,TRBD1,TGTGCCAGCAGCCAAGATGCCAGGGGGGAGACCCAGTACTTC,CASSQDARGETQYF